This T cell receptor (beta chain) was sequenced in a study of blood T cell repertoires in COVID-19. For the study at large: The United States, Italy and Spain were the sources of the acute and convalescent COVID-19 samples.

Sequencing was performed with immunoSEQ multiplex PCR; in TCRdb, only in-frame clones are kept and a portion is missing. The sample yields roughly 400,000 clones, 90% seen once. Germline V gene lookup returns CDR1 MGHDK and CDR2 SYGVNS. The CDR3 has 15 amino acids. V was cut by 2 bases and J by 8 bases, with 15 bases left in between. The TCR comes from a man in his late teens or twenties who had recovered from COVID-19. This chain joins TRBV25-1 and TRBJ1-4; the D is unclear. The sample comprised PBMCs or T cells enriched from blood (not recorded which). DNA of the CDR3: TGTGCCAGCAGTGAACGCCGCGAGGTTGCGGAAAAACTGTTTTTT. The encoded protein is CASSERREVAEKLFF.